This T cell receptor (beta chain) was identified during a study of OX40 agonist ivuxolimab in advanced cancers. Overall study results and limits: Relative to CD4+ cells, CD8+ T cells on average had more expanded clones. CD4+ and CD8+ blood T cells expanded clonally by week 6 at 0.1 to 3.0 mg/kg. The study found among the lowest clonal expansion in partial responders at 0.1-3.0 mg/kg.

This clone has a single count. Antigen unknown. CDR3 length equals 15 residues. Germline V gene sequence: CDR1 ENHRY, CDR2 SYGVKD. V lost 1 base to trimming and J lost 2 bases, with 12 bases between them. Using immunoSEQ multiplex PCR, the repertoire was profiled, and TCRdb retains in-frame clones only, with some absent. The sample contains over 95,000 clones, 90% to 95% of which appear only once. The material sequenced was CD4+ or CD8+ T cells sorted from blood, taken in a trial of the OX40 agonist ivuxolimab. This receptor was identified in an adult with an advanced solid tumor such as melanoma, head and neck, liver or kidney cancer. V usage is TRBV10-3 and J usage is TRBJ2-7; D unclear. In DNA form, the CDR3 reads TGTGCCATCAGTGAGTTTGTGGACGGAACCTACGAGCAGTACTTC. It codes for CAISEFVDGTYEQYF.